What follows are 9 T cell receptor beta chains derived from one specimen sequenced in a study of memory CD4+ T cells and cytomegalovirus serostatus. TCRdb's table, derived via immunoSEQ multiplex PCR, lists solely in-frame clones and lacks some. This table has about 58,000 clones, roughly 85% appearing once. Single viable CD3+CD4+CD8-CD45RO+ cells were sorted as the memory CD4+ T cells. The material sequenced was memory CD4+ T cells from blood. These receptors were obtained from an adult in good health and CMV-seronegative. Some clones in this sample may be carry-over from other donors' samples.

The chain links TRBV5-4 to TRBJ2-2, with D possibly matching TRBD1 (6 bases). Trimming left V 5 bases short and J 1 base short, with 15 bases between. The CDR3 runs to 16 residues. Germline CDR1 SGHNT, CDR2 YYREEE (reference sequence). The CDR3 region is CASSSGQPRNTGELFF. CDR3 sequence (DNA): TGTGCCAGCAGTTCTGGACAGCCAAGGAACACCGGGGAGCTGTTTTTT.

The CDR3 sequence: CAWLGPATQYF. The CDR3 DNA reads TGTGCCTGGTTAGGACCAGCAACGCAGTATTTT. This sequence joins TRBV30 and TRBJ2-3; D ambiguous. This CDR3 has 11 residues. Looked up from germline, CDR1 is GTSNPN and CDR2 is SVGIG (reference sequence). Trimming pared 5 bases from V and 9 bases from J, leaving 12 bases between. Full variable domain (missing parts from reference TRBV30 and TRBJ2-3): SQTIHQWPATLVQPVGSPLSLECTVEGTSNPNLYWYRQAAGRGLQLLFYSVGIGQISSEVPQNLSASRPQDRQFILSSKKLLLSDSGFYLCAWLGPATQYFGPGTRLTVL.

This clone was detected a few times. The gene calls are TRBV7-2 and TRBJ2-7; 7 bases align to TRBD2. CDR1 and CDR2 (germline): SGHTA, FQGNSA. The CDR3 sequence is 15 residues long. V was pared by 6 bases and J by 0 bases, with 8 bases of the junction left unmatched. This CDR3 is CASSTTSLPSYEQYF. The CDR3 nucleotides read TGTGCCAGCAGTACGACTAGCCTACCCTCCTACGAGCAGTACTTC. The variable domain in full, completed from reference TRBV7-2 and TRBJ2-7, reads GAGVSQSPSNKVTEKGKDVELRCDPISGHTALYWYRQSLGQGLEFLIYFQGNSAPDKSGLPSDRFSAERTGGSVSTLTIQRTQQEDSAVYLCASSTTSLPSYEQYFGPGTRLTVT.

This sequence joins TRBV5-5 and TRBJ2-5; TRBD2 agrees at 8 bases. V lost 0 bases to trimming and J lost 9 bases; unmatched junction nucleotides: 7. The germline V gene has CDR1 SGHKS and CDR2 YYEKEE (reference sequence). The CDR3 has 14 amino acids. CDR3 DNA: TGTGCCAGCAGCTTGGACGGGGGGGGCTCGGCCCAGTACTTC. It translates to CASSLDGGGSAQYF.

This clone was observed a single time. This chain uses TRBV18 with TRBJ1-1, with D unresolved. CDR1 is KGHSH, CDR2 LQKENI, per germline. V gave up 3 bases and J gave up 1 base, with 12 bases separating them. This CDR3 comprises 15 residues. The CDR3 loop reads CASSPTVGPNTEAFF. CDR3 bases: TGTGCCAGCTCACCGACTGTGGGTCCGAACACTGAAGCTTTCTTT. Combining the CDR3 with reference TRBV18 and TRBJ1-1 gives the whole variable domain NAGVMQNPRHLVRRRGQEARLRCSPMKGHSHVYWYRQLPEEGLKFMVYLQKENIIDESGMPKERFSAEFPKEGPSILRIQQVVRGDSAAYFCASSPTVGPNTEAFFGQGTRLTVV.

This sequence joins TRBV16 and TRBJ2-7, with D maybe TRBD1 (5 bases). Germline V gene sequence: CDR1 KGHSY, CDR2 FQNENV. The V end lost 0 bases, the J end lost 0 bases, and 9 bases lay between the germline ends. The CDR3 runs 15 residues. The CDR3 sequence is CASSQSYRSSYEQYF. CDR3 sequence (DNA): TGTGCCAGCAGCCAATCTTACAGGAGCTCCTACGAGCAGTACTTC.

The chain employs TRBV7-2 and TRBJ2-7; TRBD2 might be the D (7 bases). The CDR3 loop spans 15 amino acids. V was shortened by 2 bases and J by 4 bases, with 15 bases between the two germline ends. The V gene's germline CDR1 is SGHTA and CDR2 FQGNSA. In nucleotides, the CDR3 is TGTGCCAGCAGCTTAATGAGCGGGGACATATACGAGCAGTACTTC. Translation: CASSLMSGDIYEQYF.

This clone has more than one count but fewer than ten. The chain recombines TRBV7-3 with TRBJ1-1, with TRBD1 matching 7 bases. The germline CDR1 and CDR2 sequences are SGHTA and FQGTGA. The J segment lost 7 bases and the V segment lost 5 bases, leaving 13 bases of the junction unmatched. The CDR3 is made up of 15 amino acids. CDR3 sequence reads: CASSKAGGGNGEAFF. The CDR3 nucleotides read TGTGCCAGCAGCAAAGCGGGAGGGGGCAACGGTGAAGCTTTCTTT.

The chain uses TRBV5-1 and TRBJ1-4; 8 bases fit TRBD1. This CDR3 has 15 residues. Trimming removed 3 bases from V and 2 bases from J; junction bases left unmatched: 3. Per the germline V gene, CDR1 is SGHRS and CDR2 is YFSETQ. CDR3 in DNA: TGCGCCAGCAGCTGGGGACAGGTTACTAATGAAAAACTGTTTTTT. Its protein product is CASSWGQVTNEKLFF. The variable domain in full, completed from reference TRBV5-1 and TRBJ1-4, reads KAGVTQTPRYLIKTRGQQVTLSCSPISGHRSVSWYQQTPGQGLQFLFEYFSETQRNKGNFPGRFSGRQFSNSRSEMNVSTLELGDSALYLCASSWGQVTNEKLFFGSGTQLSVL.